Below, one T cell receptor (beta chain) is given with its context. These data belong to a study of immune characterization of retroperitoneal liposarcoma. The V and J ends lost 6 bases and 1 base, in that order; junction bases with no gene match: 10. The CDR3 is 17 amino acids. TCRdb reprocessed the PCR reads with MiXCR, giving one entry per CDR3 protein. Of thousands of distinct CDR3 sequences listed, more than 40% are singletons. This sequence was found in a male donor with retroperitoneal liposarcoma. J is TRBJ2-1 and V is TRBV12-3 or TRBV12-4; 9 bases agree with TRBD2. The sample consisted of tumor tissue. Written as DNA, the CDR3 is TGTGCCAGCAGATCCCCCTTCGGACTAGCGTCCTACAATGAGCAGTTCTTC. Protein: CASRSPFGLASYNEQFF.